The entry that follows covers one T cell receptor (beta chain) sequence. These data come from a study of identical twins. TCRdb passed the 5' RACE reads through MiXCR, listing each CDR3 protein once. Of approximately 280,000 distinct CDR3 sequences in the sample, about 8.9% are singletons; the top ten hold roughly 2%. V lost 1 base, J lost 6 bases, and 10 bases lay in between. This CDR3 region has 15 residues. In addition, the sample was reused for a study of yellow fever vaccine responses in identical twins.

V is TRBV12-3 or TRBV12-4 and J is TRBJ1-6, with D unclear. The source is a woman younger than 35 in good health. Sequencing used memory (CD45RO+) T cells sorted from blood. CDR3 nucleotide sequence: TGTGCCAGCAGTTTAGTATCGAGCGGTAATTCACCCCTCCACTTT. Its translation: CASSLVSSGNSPLHF.